This T cell receptor (beta chain) is drawn from a study of long-term antiretroviral therapy in people with HIV. Survey-level resolution applied to immunoSEQ assay v3.0. The table came from immunoSEQ multiplex PCR; TCRdb's copy has only in-frame clones and leaves some out. The repertoire consists of 20,000 to 25,000 clones, with about 72% occurring once and the leading ten covering over 9%. Germline V CDR1 and CDR2: SGHTS, YDEGEE. V lost 0 bases to trimming and J lost 7 bases; unmatched junction nucleotides: 0. The CDR3 totals 13 residues. The TCR sequence derives from a middle-aged woman with HIV. The specimen was unsorted PBMCs, collected about 21 months before starting antiretroviral therapy. The chain links TRBV5-8 to TRBJ2-4; TRBD2 matches at 8 bases. This CDR3 reads CASSLVAGNIQYF. The CDR3 nucleotides are TGTGCCAGCAGCTTGGTAGCGGGGAACATTCAGTACTTC.